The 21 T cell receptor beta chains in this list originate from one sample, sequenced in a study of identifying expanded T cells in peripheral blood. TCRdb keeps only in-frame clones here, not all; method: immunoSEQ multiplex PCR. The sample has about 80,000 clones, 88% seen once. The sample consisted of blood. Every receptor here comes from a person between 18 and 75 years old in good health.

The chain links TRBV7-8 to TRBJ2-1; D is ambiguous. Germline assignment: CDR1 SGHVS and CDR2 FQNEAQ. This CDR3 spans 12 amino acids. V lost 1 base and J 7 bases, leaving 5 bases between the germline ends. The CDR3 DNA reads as TGTGCCAGCAGCTTAGAAGGAAATGAGCAGTTCTTC. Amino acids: CASSLEGNEQFF.

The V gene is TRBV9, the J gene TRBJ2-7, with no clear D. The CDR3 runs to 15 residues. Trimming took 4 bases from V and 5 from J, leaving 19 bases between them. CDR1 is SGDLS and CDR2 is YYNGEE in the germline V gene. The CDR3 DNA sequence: TGTGCCAGCAGCCCCCCCGCCCCCCGGCAGGACGAGCAGTACTTC. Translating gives CASSPPAPRQDEQYF.

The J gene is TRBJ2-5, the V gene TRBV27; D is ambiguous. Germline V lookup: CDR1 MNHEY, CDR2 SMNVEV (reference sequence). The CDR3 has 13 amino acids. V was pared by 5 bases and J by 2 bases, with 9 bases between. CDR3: CASSRYSQETQYF. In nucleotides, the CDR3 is TGTGCCAGCAGTCGGTACAGTCAAGAGACCCAGTACTTC.

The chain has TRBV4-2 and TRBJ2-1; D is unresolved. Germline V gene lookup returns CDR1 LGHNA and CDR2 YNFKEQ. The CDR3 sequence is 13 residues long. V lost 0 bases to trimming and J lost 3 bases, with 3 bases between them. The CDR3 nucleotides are TGTGCCAGCAGCCAAGACCTCTACAATGAGCAGTTCTTC. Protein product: CASSQDLYNEQFF.

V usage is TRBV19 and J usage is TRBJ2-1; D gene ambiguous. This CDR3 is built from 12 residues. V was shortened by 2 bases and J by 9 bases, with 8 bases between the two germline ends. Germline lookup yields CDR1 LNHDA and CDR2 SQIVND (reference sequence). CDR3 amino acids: CASSITGGEQFF. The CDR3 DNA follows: TGTGCCAGTAGTATAACGGGCGGTGAGCAGTTCTTC.

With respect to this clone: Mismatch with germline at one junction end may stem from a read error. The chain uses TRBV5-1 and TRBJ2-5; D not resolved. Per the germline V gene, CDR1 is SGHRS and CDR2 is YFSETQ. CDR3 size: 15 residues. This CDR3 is CASSEGRTFQEAQYF. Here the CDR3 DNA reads TGCGCCAGCAGCGAAGGGCGGACCTTCCAAGAGGCCCAGTACTTC. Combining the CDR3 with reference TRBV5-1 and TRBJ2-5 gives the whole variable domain KAGVTQTPRYLIKTRGQQVTLSCSPISGHRSVSWYQQTPGQGLQFLFEYFSETQRNKGNFPGRFSGRQFSNSRSEMNVSTLELGDSALYLCASSEGRTFQEAQYFGPGTRLLVL.

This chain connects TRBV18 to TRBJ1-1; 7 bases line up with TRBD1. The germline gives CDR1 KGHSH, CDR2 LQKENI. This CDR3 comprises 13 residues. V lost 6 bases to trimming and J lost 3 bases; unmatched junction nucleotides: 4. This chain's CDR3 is CASSRDRDTEAFF. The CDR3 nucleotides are TGTGCCAGCTCTAGGGACAGAGACACTGAAGCTTTCTTT. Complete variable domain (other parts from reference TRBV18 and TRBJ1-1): NAGVMQNPRHLVRRRGQEARLRCSPMKGHSHVYWYRQLPEEGLKFMVYLQKENIIDESGMPKERFSAEFPKEGPSILRIQQVVRGDSAAYFCASSRDRDTEAFFGQGTRLTVV.

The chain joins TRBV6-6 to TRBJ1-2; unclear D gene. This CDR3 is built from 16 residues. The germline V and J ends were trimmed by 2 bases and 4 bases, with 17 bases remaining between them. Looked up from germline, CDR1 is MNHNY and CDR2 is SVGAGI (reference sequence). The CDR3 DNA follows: TGTGCCAGCAGTTACCCAGGCGAGGGAGGTGTCTATGGCTACACCTTC. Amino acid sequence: CASSYPGEGGVYGYTF.

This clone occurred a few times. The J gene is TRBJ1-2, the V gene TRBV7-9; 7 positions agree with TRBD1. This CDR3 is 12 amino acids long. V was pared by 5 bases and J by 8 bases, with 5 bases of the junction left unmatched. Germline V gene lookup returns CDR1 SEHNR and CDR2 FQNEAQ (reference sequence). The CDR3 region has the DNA TGTGCCAGCAGCGTCACAGGGGAAGGCTACACCTTC. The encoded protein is CASSVTGEGYTF.

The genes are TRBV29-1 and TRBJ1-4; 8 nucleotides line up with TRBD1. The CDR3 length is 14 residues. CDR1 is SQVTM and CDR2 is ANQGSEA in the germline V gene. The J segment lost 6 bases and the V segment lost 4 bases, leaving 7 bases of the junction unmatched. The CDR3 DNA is TGCAGCGTTGTCTCAACAGGGGGAGATGAAAAACTGTTTTTT. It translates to CSVVSTGGDEKLFF. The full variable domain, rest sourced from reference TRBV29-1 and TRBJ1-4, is SAVISQKPSRDICQRGTSLTIQCQVDSQVTMMFWYRQQPGQSLTLIATANQGSEATYESGFVIDKFPISRPNLTFSTLTVSNMSPEDSSIYLCSVVSTGGDEKLFFGSGTQLSVL.

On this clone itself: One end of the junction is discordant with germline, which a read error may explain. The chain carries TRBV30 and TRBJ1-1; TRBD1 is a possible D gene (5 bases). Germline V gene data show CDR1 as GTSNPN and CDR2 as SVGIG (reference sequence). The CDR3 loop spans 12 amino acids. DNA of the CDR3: TGTGCCTGGGCCGGGCCACCCCTTATCGGGGGCTTT. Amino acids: CAWAGPPLIGGF.

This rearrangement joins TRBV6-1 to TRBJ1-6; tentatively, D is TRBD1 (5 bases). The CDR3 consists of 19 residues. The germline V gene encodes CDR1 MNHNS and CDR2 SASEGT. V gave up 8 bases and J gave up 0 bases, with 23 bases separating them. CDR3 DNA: TGTGCCAGCCGTGGACCGGGGGGGGAGAGGAGCTCCTATAATTCACCCCTCCACTTT. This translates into CASRGPGGERSSYNSPLHF.

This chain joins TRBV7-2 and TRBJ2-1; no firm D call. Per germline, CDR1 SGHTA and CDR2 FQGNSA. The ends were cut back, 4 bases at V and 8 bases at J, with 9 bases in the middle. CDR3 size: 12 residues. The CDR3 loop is CASSSPHYEQFF. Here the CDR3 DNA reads TGTGCCAGCAGCTCCCCCCATTATGAGCAGTTCTTC.

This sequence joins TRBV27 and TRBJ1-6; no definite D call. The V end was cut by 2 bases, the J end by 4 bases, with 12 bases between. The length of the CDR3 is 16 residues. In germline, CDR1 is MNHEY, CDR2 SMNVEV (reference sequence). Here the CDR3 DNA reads TGTGCCAGCAGTTTAATTAGGGCAGATTATAATTCACCCCTCCACTTT. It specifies CASSLIRADYNSPLHF.

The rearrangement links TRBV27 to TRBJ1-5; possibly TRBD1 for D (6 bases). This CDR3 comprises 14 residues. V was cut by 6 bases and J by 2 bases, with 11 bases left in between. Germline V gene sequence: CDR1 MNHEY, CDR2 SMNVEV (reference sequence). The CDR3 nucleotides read TGTGCCAGCAGAAGGGGGTCAGGCAATCAGCCCCAGCATTTT. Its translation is CASRRGSGNQPQHF.

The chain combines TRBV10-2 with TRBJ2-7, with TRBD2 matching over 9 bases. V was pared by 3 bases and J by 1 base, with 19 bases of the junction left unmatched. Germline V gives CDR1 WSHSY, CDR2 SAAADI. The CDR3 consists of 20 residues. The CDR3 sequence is CASSEGLAGTTARSSYEQYF. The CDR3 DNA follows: TGCGCCAGCAGTGAAGGTCTAGCGGGGACCACAGCGAGGAGTTCCTACGAGCAGTACTTC.

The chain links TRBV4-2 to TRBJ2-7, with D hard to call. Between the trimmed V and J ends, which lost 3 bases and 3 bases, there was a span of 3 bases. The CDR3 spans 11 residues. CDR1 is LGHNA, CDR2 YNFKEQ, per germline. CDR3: CASSQRYEQYF. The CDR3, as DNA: TGTGCCAGCAGCCAGCGCTACGAGCAGTACTTC.

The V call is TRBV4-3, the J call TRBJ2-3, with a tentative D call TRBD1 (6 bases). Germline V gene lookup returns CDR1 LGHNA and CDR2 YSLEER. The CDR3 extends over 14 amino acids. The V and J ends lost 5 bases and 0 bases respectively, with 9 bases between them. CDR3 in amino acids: CASSVRGSTDTQYF. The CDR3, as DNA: TGCGCCAGCAGCGTGAGGGGGAGCACAGATACGCAGTATTTT.

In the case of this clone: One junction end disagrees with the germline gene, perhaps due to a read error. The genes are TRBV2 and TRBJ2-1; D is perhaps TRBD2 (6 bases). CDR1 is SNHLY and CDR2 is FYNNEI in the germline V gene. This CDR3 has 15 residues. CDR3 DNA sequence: TGTGCCAGCAGTGAAGATGGGGACTCCCACAATGAGCAGTTCTTC. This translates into CASSEDGDSHNEQFF.

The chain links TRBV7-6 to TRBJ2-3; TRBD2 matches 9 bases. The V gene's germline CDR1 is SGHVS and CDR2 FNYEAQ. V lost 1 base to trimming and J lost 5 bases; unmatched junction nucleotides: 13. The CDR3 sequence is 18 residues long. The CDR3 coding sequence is TGTGCCAGCAGCTTAGTCCCGGGGGCTAGCGGGGCGGGAGATACGCAGTATTTT. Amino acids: CASSLVPGASGAGDTQYF.

CDR3 bases: TGCGCCAGCAGCCAAGATTCGACAGGGCGCGGCTACACCTTC. This codes for CASSQDSTGRGYTF. V gene TRBV4-3 combines with J gene TRBJ1-2; 7 nucleotides match TRBD1. This CDR3 is 14 amino acids long. In germline, CDR1 is LGHNA, CDR2 YSLEER. Trimming at V came to 0 bases and at J to 8 bases, leaving 6 bases not matched to a gene.